The next 18 T cell receptor beta chains were all read from a single sample in a study of PD-1 blockade in classical Hodgkin lymphoma. This sample's time point: newly diagnosed, previously untreated cHL patient sample. From thawed PBMCs, magnetic negative selection was used to isolate the CD8+ T cells. This table comes from immunoSEQ multiplex PCR, and its TCRdb copy is limited to in-frame clones, with some not included. The sample lists roughly 5,400 clones; roughly nine tenths were seen once. Sequenced: CD8+ T cells from blood. Receptors were obtained from a human donor with classical Hodgkin lymphoma.

V usage is TRBV15 and J usage is TRBJ1-1; 8 bases are a match to TRBD1. With V trimmed by 3 bases and J by 4 bases, 7 bases remained unmatched. Per the germline V gene, CDR1 is LNHNV and CDR2 is YYDKDF (reference sequence). The CDR3 runs to 15 residues. This CDR3 reads CATSRADRDFTEAFF. CDR3 sequence (DNA): TGTGCCACCAGCAGGGCGGACAGGGACTTCACTGAAGCTTTCTTT.

The rearrangement uses TRBV5-1 and TRBJ2-1; D may be TRBD1 or TRBD2 (6 bases each). Germline-derived CDR1 and CDR2 are SGHRS and YFSETQ. The CDR3 consists of 12 residues. Trimming removed 6 bases from V and 8 bases from J, with 12 bases in between. CDR3 bases: TGCGCCAGCATGGGGGGCGGCGATGAGCAGTTCTTC. Translation gives CASMGGGDEQFF.

The CDR3 loop reads CASSFRPVNQPQHF. The CDR3 DNA is TGTGCCAGCAGTTTCCGTCCAGTTAATCAGCCCCAGCATTTT. The rearrangement links TRBV28 to TRBJ1-5; D not resolved. Trimming cost V 3 bases and J 4 bases, with 10 bases left between them. The CDR3 covers 14 residues. CDR1 is MDHEN, CDR2 SYDVKM, per germline.

V is TRBV4-2 and J is TRBJ2-1, with D possibly TRBD2 on 7 matching bases. From germline, CDR1 is LGHNA and CDR2 YNFKEQ. V was pared by 0 bases and J by 4 bases, with 13 bases between. The CDR3 loop spans 16 amino acids. CDR3 region: CASSQDNEGGYNEQFF. In DNA form, the CDR3 reads TGTGCCAGCAGCCAAGATAACGAGGGGGGGTACAATGAGCAGTTCTTC.

The chain employs TRBV9 and TRBJ2-1; 7 bases map to TRBD2. There are 16 residues in the CDR3. The trim removed 4 bases at V and 4 bases at J, leaving 11 bases unmatched. Germline CDR1 is SGDLS and CDR2 is YYNGEE. The CDR3 DNA follows: TGTGCCAGCAGCAAGAGCCCAAGCGGGGTTTACAATGAGCAGTTCTTC. It yields the protein CASSKSPSGVYNEQFF. The full variable domain, in which reference TRBV9 and TRBJ2-1 provide the parts outside the CDR3, is DSGVTQTPKHLITATGQRVTLRCSPRSGDLSVYWYQQSLDQGLQFLIQYYNGEERAKGNILERFSAQQFPDLHSELNLSSLELGDSALYFCASSKSPSGVYNEQFFGPGTRLTVL.

The rearrangement uses TRBV19 and TRBJ2-1; maybe TRBD1 (5 bases). The ends were cut back, 6 bases at V and 9 bases at J, with 15 bases in the middle. Per germline, CDR1 LNHDA and CDR2 SQIVND (reference sequence). CDR3 length: 13 residues. CDR3 residues: CASSEGDRGEQFF. The CDR3, as DNA: TGTGCCAGTAGCGAAGGGGATAGAGGTGAGCAGTTCTTC.

This chain connects TRBV7-9 to TRBJ1-2; D is unclear. In germline, CDR1 is SEHNR, CDR2 FQNEAQ (reference sequence). CDR3 length: 12 amino acids. Trimming pared 2 bases from V and 1 base from J, leaving 2 bases between. CDR3 loop: CASSLFNYGYTF. DNA for the CDR3: TGTGCCAGCAGCTTATTTAACTATGGCTACACCTTC.

This sequence joins TRBV25-1 and TRBJ2-7; TRBD2 is a possible D gene (5 bases). Germline V gene sequence: CDR1 MGHDK, CDR2 SYGVNS. Trimming removed 6 bases at V and 3 bases at J, with 9 bases between. The length of the CDR3 is 12 residues. In DNA, the CDR3 is TGTGCCAGCAGCGGGGTGGGCTACGAGCAGTACTTC. It is translated as CASSGVGYEQYF.

The rearrangement joins TRBV25-1 to TRBJ2-7; tentatively, D is TRBD2 (5 bases). CDR3 length equals 13 residues. Germline assignment: CDR1 MGHDK and CDR2 SYGVNS. The V end lost 5 bases, the J end lost 0 bases, and 8 bases lay between the germline ends. The CDR3 spells CASSNGGSYEQYF. The CDR3, as DNA: TGTGCCAGCAGTAACGGAGGCTCCTACGAGCAGTACTTC.

The chain is built from TRBV27 and TRBJ2-3; possibly TRBD2 for D (6 bases). Trimming removed 7 bases from V and 5 bases from J, with 13 bases in between. This CDR3 is 13 amino acids long. Germline CDR1 is MNHEY and CDR2 is SMNVEV (reference sequence). CDR3 sequence: CASMELREDTQYF. The CDR3 DNA follows: TGTGCCAGCATGGAACTGCGGGAAGATACGCAGTATTTT.

The rearrangement uses TRBV30 and TRBJ2-2; D perhaps matches TRBD2 (6 bases). Germline V CDR1 and CDR2: GTSNPN, SVGIG (reference sequence). V was shortened by 0 bases and J by 3 bases, with 11 bases between the two germline ends. This CDR3 has 15 residues. For the CDR3, the DNA is TGTGCCTGGAGTGTAGTCCAGCGGGACACCGGGGAGCTGTTTTTT. Translation gives CAWSVVQRDTGELFF.

The chain carries TRBV28 and TRBJ2-1; TRBD2 agrees at 8 bases. This CDR3 region has 12 residues. V was clipped by 10 bases and J by 8 bases; unmatched bases: 7. Germline assignment: CDR1 MDHEN and CDR2 SYDVKM. The CDR3 loop is CATQAGVDEQFF. In nucleotides, the CDR3 is TGTGCCACACAAGCGGGAGTGGATGAGCAGTTCTTC.

The chain uses TRBV28 and TRBJ2-6, with 7 bases matching TRBD1. Germline CDR1 is MDHEN and CDR2 is SYDVKM. J gave up 0 bases and V 5 bases, and 10 bases lay outside the gene matches. The CDR3 is made up of 18 amino acids. This CDR3 is CASSLTGQPSSGANVLTF. The CDR3 nucleotides are TGTGCCAGCAGTCTGACGGGACAGCCAAGCTCTGGGGCCAACGTCCTGACTTTC.

The chain links TRBV6-4 to TRBJ2-2, with a weak D call TRBD2 (5 bases). V was cut by 0 bases and J by 4 bases, with 12 bases left in between. The CDR3 runs to 16 residues. The germline V gene encodes CDR1 MRHNA and CDR2 SNTAGT. CDR3 DNA: TGTGCCAGCAGTGACTCCGGTGCGGGTAGCACCGGGGAGCTGTTTTTT. Amino acid sequence: CASSDSGAGSTGELFF.

This chain links TRBV5-5 with TRBJ1-3; the D gene is possibly TRBD1 (6 bases). Germline CDR1 and CDR2: SGHKS and YYEKEE (reference sequence). The V and J ends lost 4 bases and 0 bases respectively, with 14 bases between them. This CDR3 has 16 amino acids. The CDR3 sequence: CASSPRGRDSGNTIYF. The CDR3 nucleotides are TGTGCCAGCAGCCCCAGGGGCAGAGACTCTGGAAACACCATATATTTT.

V gene TRBV7-8 combines with J gene TRBJ1-1; D is uncertain. Germline lookup yields CDR1 SGHVS and CDR2 FQNEAQ. V shed 1 base and J shed 3 bases, with 12 bases lying between them. This CDR3 has 15 amino acids. The CDR3 sequence: CASSLEAGSYTEAFF. The CDR3, as DNA: TGTGCCAGCAGCTTAGAGGCAGGAAGTTACACTGAAGCTTTCTTT.

This chain connects TRBV25-1 to TRBJ2-7; maybe TRBD1 (5 bases). The CDR3 is 13 amino acids. V gave up 1 base and J gave up 3 bases, with 7 bases separating them. CDR1 and CDR2 (germline): MGHDK, SYGVNS. The CDR3 nucleotides read TGTGCCAGCAGTGAATCAGGGAACTACGAGCAGTACTTC. This codes for CASSESGNYEQYF.

This sequence joins TRBV5-8 and TRBJ2-6; D gene uncertain. Deletions cut 4 bases from V and 4 bases from J, with 12 bases between. The CDR3 totals 15 residues. CDR1 and CDR2 from the germline V gene are SGHTS and YDEGEE. CDR3 coding DNA: TGTGCCAGCAGCGGGCGTCTGGACGGGGCCAACGTCCTGACTTTC. Amino acid sequence: CASSGRLDGANVLTF.